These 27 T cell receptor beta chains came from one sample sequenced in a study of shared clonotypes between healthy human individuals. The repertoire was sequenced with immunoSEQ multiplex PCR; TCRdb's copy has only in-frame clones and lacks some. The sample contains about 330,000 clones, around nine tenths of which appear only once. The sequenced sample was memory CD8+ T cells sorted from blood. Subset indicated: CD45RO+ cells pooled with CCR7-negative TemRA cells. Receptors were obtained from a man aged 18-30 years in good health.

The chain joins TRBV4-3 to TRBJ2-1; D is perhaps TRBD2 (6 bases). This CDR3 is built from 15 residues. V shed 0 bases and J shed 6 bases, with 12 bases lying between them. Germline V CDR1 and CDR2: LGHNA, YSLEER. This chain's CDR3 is CASSQDEDYANEQFF. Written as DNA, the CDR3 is TGCGCCAGCAGCCAAGATGAGGACTATGCCAATGAGCAGTTCTTC.

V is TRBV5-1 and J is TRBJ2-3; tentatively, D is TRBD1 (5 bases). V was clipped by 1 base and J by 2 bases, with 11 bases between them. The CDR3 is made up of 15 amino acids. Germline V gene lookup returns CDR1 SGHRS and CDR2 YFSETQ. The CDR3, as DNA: TGCGCCAGCAGCTTGTCATGGGGCCTCACAGATACGCAGTATTTT. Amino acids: CASSLSWGLTDTQYF.

CDR3 sequence: CASSWGHLRTQYF. The DNA for the CDR3 is TGTGCCAGCAGCTGGGGACATCTTCGGACCCAGTACTTC. The rearrangement uses TRBV7-9 and TRBJ2-5, with D perhaps TRBD1 (6 bases). This CDR3 region has 13 residues. Germline V gene lookup returns CDR1 SEHNR and CDR2 FQNEAQ (reference sequence). Deletions cut 4 bases from V and 7 bases from J, with 13 bases between.

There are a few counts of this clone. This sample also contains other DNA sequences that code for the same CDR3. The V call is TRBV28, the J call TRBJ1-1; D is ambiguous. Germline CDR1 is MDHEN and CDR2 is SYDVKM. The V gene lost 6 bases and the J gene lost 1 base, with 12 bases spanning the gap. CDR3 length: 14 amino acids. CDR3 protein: CASSPWAGNTEAFF. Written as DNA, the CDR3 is TGTGCCAGCAGCCCCTGGGCGGGGAACACTGAAGCTTTCTTT. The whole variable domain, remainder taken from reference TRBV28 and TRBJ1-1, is DVKVTQSSRYLVKRTGEKVFLECVQDMDHENMFWYRQDPGLGLRLIYFSYDVKMKEKGDIPEGYSVSREKKERFSLILESASTNQTSMYLCASSPWAGNTEAFFGQGTRLTVV.

In nucleotides, the CDR3 is TGTGCCAGCCACCCAGGGGGGGCGAACACTGAAGCTTTCTTT. Encoded protein: CASHPGGANTEAFF. V is TRBV27 and J is TRBJ1-1; 7 nucleotides agree with TRBD1. Germline CDR1 MNHEY, CDR2 SMNVEV (reference sequence). Trimming at V came to 8 bases and at J to 1 base, leaving 7 bases not matched to a gene. There are 14 residues in the CDR3.

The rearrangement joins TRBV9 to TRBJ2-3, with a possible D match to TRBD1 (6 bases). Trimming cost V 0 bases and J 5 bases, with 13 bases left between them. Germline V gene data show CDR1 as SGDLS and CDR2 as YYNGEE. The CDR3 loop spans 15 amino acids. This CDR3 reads CASSVARGSGDTQYF. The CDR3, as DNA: TGTGCCAGCAGCGTAGCTAGGGGGTCGGGAGATACGCAGTATTTT. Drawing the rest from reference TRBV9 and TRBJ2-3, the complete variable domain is DSGVTQTPKHLITATGQRVTLRCSPRSGDLSVYWYQQSLDQGLQFLIQYYNGEERAKGNILERFSAQQFPDLHSELNLSSLELGDSALYFCASSVARGSGDTQYFGPGTRLTVL.

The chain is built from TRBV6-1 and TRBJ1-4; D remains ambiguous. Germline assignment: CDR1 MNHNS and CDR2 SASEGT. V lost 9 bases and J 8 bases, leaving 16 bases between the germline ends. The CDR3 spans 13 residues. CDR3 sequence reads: CARQWQGKEKLFF. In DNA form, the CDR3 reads TGTGCCAGACAGTGGCAAGGAAAAGAAAAACTGTTTTTT.

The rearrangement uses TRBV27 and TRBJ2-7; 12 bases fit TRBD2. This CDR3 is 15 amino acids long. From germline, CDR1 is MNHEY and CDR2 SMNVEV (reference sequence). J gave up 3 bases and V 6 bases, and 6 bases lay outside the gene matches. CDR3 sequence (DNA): TGTGCCAGCAGCCCGACTAGCGGGAGAGACTACGAGCAGTACTTC. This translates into CASSPTSGRDYEQYF.

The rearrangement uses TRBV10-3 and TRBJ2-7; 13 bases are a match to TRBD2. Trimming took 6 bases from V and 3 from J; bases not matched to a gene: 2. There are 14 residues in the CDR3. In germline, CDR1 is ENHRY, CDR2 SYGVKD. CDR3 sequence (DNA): TGTGCCATCAGCGGGACTAGCGGGGTCTACGAGCAGTACTTC. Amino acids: CAISGTSGVYEQYF.

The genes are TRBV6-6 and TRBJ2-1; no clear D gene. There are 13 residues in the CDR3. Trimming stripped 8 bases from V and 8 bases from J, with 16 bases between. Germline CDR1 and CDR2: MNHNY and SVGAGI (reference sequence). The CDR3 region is CASAAVEVDEQFF. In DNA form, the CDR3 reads TGTGCCAGCGCGGCTGTAGAAGTTGATGAGCAGTTCTTC.

Here the CDR3 DNA reads TGTGCCAGCAGCCCTCGACAGGGGTCCCACGAGCAGTACTTC. It specifies CASSPRQGSHEQYF. The chain recombines TRBV7-9 with TRBJ2-7; 8 bases are a match to TRBD1. V dropped 5 bases and J dropped 5; count of bases not matched to a gene: 8. CDR1 and CDR2 from the germline V gene are SEHNR and FQNEAQ (reference sequence). The CDR3 runs to 14 residues.

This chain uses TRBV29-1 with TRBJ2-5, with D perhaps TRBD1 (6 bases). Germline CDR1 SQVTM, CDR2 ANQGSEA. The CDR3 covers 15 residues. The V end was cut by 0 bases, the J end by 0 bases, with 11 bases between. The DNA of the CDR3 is TGCAGCGTTGAAGACAGGGGCGCGTACCAAGAGACCCAGTACTTC. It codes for CSVEDRGAYQETQYF.

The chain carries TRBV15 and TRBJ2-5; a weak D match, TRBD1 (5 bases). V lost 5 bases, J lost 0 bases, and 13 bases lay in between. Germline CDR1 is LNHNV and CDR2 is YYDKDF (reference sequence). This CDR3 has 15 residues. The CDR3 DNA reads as TGTGCCACCAGCGCGGAAGGGGTCTACCAAGAGACCCAGTACTTC. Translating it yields CATSAEGVYQETQYF.

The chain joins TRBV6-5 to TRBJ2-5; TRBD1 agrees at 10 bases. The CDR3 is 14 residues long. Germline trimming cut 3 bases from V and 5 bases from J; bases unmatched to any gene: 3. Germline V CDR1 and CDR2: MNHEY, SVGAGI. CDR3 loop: CASSYWGQGETQYF. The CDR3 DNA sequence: TGTGCCAGCAGTTATTGGGGACAGGGGGAGACCCAGTACTTC.

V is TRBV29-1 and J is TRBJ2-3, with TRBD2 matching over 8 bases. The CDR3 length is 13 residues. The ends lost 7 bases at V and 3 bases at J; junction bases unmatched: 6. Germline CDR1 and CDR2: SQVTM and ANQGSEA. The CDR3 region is CSALAGGTDTQYF. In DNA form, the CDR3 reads TGCAGCGCGCTAGCGGGCGGAACAGATACGCAGTATTTT.

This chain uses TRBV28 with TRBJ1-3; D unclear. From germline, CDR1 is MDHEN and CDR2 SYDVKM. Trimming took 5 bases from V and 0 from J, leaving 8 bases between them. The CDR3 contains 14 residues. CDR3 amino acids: CASSVRTSGNTIYF. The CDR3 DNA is TGTGCCAGCAGTGTCAGAACCTCTGGAAACACCATATATTTT.

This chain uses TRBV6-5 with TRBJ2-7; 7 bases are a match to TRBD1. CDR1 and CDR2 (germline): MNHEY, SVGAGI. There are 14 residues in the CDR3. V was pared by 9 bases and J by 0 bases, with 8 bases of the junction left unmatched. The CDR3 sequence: CARGVGTDSYEQYF. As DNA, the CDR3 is TGTGCCAGAGGAGTTGGGACAGACTCCTACGAGCAGTACTTC.

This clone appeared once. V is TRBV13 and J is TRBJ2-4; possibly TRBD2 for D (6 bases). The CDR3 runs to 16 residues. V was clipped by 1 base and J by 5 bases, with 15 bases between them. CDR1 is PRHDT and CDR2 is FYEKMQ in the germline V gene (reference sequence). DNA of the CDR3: TGTGCCAGCAGCTTAGAGCGGGTTGGGGATCAAAACATTCAGTACTTC. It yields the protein CASSLERVGDQNIQYF.

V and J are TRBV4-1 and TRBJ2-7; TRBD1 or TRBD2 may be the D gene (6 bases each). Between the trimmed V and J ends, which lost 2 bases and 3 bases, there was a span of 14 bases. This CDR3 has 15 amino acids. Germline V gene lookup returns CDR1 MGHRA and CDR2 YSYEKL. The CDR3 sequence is CASSQPLGGGYEQYF. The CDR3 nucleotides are TGCGCCAGCAGCCAACCCCTGGGGGGCGGCTACGAGCAGTACTTC.

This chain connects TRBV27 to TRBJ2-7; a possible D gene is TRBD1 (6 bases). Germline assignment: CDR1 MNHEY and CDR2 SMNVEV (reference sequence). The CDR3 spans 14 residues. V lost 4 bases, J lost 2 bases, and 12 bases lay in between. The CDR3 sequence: CASSWSQGTYEQYF. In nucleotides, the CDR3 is TGTGCCAGCAGTTGGAGTCAGGGGACCTACGAGCAGTACTTC.

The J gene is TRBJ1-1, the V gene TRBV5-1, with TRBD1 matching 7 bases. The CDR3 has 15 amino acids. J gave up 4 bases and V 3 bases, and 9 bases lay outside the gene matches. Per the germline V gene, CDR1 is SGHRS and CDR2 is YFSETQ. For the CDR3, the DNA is TGCGCCAGCAGCTCCAGACAGGGAGGCTTCACTGAAGCTTTCTTT. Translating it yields CASSSRQGGFTEAFF.

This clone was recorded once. The CDR3 loop is CASSKKETQYF. CDR3 nucleotides: TGTGCCAGCTCTAAAAAAGAGACCCAGTACTTC. This sequence joins TRBV18 and TRBJ2-5; no definite D call. The V end was cut by 6 bases, the J end by 3 bases, with 5 bases between. Germline-derived CDR1 and CDR2 are KGHSH and LQKENI. The CDR3 runs 11 residues.

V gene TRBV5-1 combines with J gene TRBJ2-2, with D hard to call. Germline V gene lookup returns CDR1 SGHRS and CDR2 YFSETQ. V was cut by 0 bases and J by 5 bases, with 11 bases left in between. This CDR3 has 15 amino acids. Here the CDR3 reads CASSLVLRRTGELFF. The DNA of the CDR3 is TGCGCCAGCAGCTTGGTTCTCAGGCGGACCGGGGAGCTGTTTTTT.

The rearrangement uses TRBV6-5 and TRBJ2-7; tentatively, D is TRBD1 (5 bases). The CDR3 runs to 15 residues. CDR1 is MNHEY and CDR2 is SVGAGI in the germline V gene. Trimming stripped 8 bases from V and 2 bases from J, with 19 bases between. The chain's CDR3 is CASEPTQGGTYEQYF. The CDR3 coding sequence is TGTGCCAGCGAACCAACGCAGGGCGGAACCTACGAGCAGTACTTC.

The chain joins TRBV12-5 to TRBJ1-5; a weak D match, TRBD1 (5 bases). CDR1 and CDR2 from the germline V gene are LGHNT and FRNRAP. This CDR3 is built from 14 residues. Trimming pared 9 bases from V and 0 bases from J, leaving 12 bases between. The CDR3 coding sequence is TGTGCTAGCTCGAAGGGACCTAGCAATCAGCCCCAGCATTTT. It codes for CASSKGPSNQPQHF.

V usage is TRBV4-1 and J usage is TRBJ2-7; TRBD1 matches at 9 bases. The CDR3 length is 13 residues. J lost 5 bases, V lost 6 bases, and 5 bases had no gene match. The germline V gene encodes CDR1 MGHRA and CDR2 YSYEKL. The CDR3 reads CASSNRDRDEQYF. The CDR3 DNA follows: TGCGCCAGCAGTAACCGGGACAGGGACGAGCAGTACTTC.

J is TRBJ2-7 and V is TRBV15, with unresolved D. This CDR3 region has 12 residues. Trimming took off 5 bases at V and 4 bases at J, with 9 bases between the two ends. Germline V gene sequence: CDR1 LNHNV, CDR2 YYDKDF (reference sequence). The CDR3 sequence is CATSDTEYEQYF. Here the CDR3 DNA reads TGTGCCACCAGCGATACGGAATACGAGCAGTACTTC.